A single sample is the source of the 15 T cell receptor beta chains below, sequenced in a study of blood T cell repertoires in COVID-19. The repertoire was sequenced with immunoSEQ multiplex PCR; TCRdb's copy has only in-frame clones and lacks some. This sample has around 64,000 clones, with 75% to 85% found just once. Material for sequencing was peripheral blood. The receptors shown here come from a human donor in a cohort sampled during active COVID-19.

DNA of the CDR3: TGTGCCAGCAGCTCCAGACAGCTTTTGAACACCGGGGAGCTGTTTTTT. It is translated as CASSSRQLLNTGELFF. The V gene is TRBV5-6, the J gene TRBJ2-2; a possible D gene is TRBD1 (5 bases). The germline CDR1 and CDR2 sequences are SGHDT and YYEEEE. V dropped 3 bases and J dropped 1 base, with 13 bases sitting between them. CDR3 length equals 16 residues.

This chain joins TRBV18 and TRBJ2-5, with TRBD2 as a possible D gene (5 bases). Germline V gene lookup returns CDR1 KGHSH and CDR2 LQKENI. There are 13 residues in the CDR3. V lost 6 bases and J lost 2, with 10 bases in between. CDR3 in DNA: TGTGCCAGCTCTAGCGTGGGTCAAGAGACCCAGTACTTC. Translated: CASSSVGQETQYF.

The chain links TRBV19 to TRBJ1-2, with 8 bases identical to TRBD1. From germline, CDR1 is LNHDA and CDR2 SQIVND (reference sequence). CDR3 size: 13 residues. Trimming removed 5 bases from V and 8 bases from J; junction bases left unmatched: 7. The CDR3 region has the DNA TGTGCCAGTAGTCCCCAGGGGGCGGGGGGCTACACCTTC. This encodes CASSPQGAGGYTF.

The rearrangement uses TRBV28 and TRBJ1-5; 9 bases are shared with TRBD1. Losses at the gene ends were 2 bases for V and 1 base for J; bases not matched to a gene: 15. This CDR3 is 20 amino acids long. CDR1 MDHEN and CDR2 SYDVKM come from the germline V gene. CDR3 sequence: CASSLGLGQGIMRSNQPQHF. Here the CDR3 DNA reads TGTGCCAGCAGTTTAGGTTTGGGACAGGGTATTATGAGGAGCAATCAGCCCCAGCATTTT.

V usage is TRBV7-8 and J usage is TRBJ2-5; no reliable D call. CDR1 SGHVS and CDR2 FQNEAQ come from the germline V gene. V lost 4 bases and J 2 bases, leaving 2 bases between the germline ends. The CDR3 contains 11 residues. The CDR3 sequence: CASSSQETQYF. In DNA, the CDR3 is TGTGCCAGCAGCTCTCAAGAGACCCAGTACTTC.

V usage is TRBV2 and J usage is TRBJ2-3, with 8 nucleotides matching TRBD1. The CDR3 spans 15 residues. The V gene end was trimmed by 4 bases and the J gene end by 3 bases; junction bases not matched to a gene: 6. CDR1 is SNHLY and CDR2 is FYNNEI in the germline V gene. In DNA, the CDR3 is TGTGCCAGCAGTGCGACAGGGGCGAGGACAGATACGCAGTATTTT. The encoded protein is CASSATGARTDTQYF. Together with reference TRBV2 and TRBJ2-3, the CDR3 gives the full variable domain: EPEVTQTPSHQVTQMGQEVILRCVPISNHLYFYWYRQILGQKVEFLVSFYNNEISEKSEIFDDQFSVERPDGSNFTLKIRSTKLEDSAMYFCASSATGARTDTQYFGPGTRLTVL.

The chain joins TRBV9 to TRBJ1-1, with 8 bases aligning to TRBD1. The germline gives CDR1 SGDLS, CDR2 YYNGEE. CDR3 length equals 15 residues. The ends lost 4 bases at V and 2 bases at J; junction bases unmatched: 7. CDR3: CASSTPQGANTEAFF. DNA of the CDR3: TGTGCCAGCAGCACTCCGCAGGGGGCTAACACTGAAGCTTTCTTT. The whole variable domain, filled in from reference TRBV9 and TRBJ1-1, reads DSGVTQTPKHLITATGQRVTLRCSPRSGDLSVYWYQQSLDQGLQFLIQYYNGEERAKGNILERFSAQQFPDLHSELNLSSLELGDSALYFCASSTPQGANTEAFFGQGTRLTVV.

The V gene is TRBV7-2, the J gene TRBJ1-4; a possible D gene is TRBD1 (5 bases). V gave up 5 bases and J gave up 4 bases, with 11 bases separating them. The length of the CDR3 is 14 residues. Germline loops: CDR1 SGHTA, CDR2 FQGNSA. The CDR3 DNA reads as TGTGCCAGCAGCCTAACAGGACATAATGAAAAACTGTTTTTT. This codes for CASSLTGHNEKLFF.

The chain uses TRBV11-2 and TRBJ2-5; the match to TRBD2 covers 7 bases. V lost 5 bases and J lost 5; bases outside the gene matches: 5. Germline V gene sequence: CDR1 SGHAT, CDR2 FQNNGV. This CDR3 spans 13 amino acids. The CDR3, as DNA: TGTGCCAGCAGCAAACTAGCGCGGGAGACCCAGTACTTC. The encoded protein is CASSKLARETQYF. The full variable domain, with the rest looked up from reference TRBV11-2 and TRBJ2-5, is EAGVAQSPRYKIIEKRQSVAFWCNPISGHATLYWYQQILGQGPKLLIQFQNNGVVDDSQLPKDRFSAERLKGVDSTLKIQPAKLEDSAVYLCASSKLARETQYFGPGTRLLVL.

This CDR3 reads CASSIRGSEASTDTQYF. The CDR3 DNA reads TGTGCCAGTAGTATAAGGGGCTCCGAGGCTAGCACAGATACGCAGTATTTT. The chain couples TRBV19 to TRBJ2-3, with D possibly TRBD1 on 5 matching bases. V lost 2 bases and J lost 0, with 15 bases in between. CDR1 and CDR2 (germline): LNHDA, SQIVND (reference sequence). This CDR3 contains 17 residues.

The chain joins TRBV5-4 to TRBJ2-3; possible D gene TRBD1, 6 bases. The CDR3 is 13 residues long. The V gene lost 4 bases and the J gene lost 4 bases, with 10 bases spanning the gap. CDR1 is SGHNT and CDR2 is YYREEE in the germline V gene (reference sequence). The CDR3 nucleotides read TGTGCCAGCAGCACACAGGGACCAGATACGCAGTATTTT. This gives the protein CASSTQGPDTQYF.

The chain recombines TRBV10-1 with TRBJ2-2, with D maybe TRBD2 (6 bases). The germline gives CDR1 WNHNN, CDR2 SYGVQD (reference sequence). CDR3 length: 14 residues. V was clipped by 6 bases and J by 4 bases, with 12 bases between them. CDR3 nucleotide sequence: TGCGCCAGCAGCTCGGGACTGAGCACCGGGGAGCTGTTTTTT. This gives the protein CASSSGLSTGELFF.

The chain combines TRBV6-5 with TRBJ2-5; 11 bases fit TRBD2. The trim removed 6 bases at V and 5 bases at J, leaving 8 bases unmatched. This CDR3 contains 15 residues. Per the germline V gene, CDR1 is MNHEY and CDR2 is SVGAGI. The CDR3 coding sequence is TGTGCCAGCAGCATTAGCGGGGGGGGCAGCGAGACCCAGTACTTC. Translated: CASSISGGGSETQYF.

This sequence joins TRBV5-1 and TRBJ1-1; D not resolved. Germline loops: CDR1 SGHRS, CDR2 YFSETQ. The ends were cut back, 5 bases at V and 2 bases at J, with 4 bases in the middle. The CDR3 loop spans 11 amino acids. The DNA for the CDR3 is TGCGCCAGCAGTCAAAACACTGAAGCTTTCTTT. As protein: CASSQNTEAFF.

The chain is built from TRBV6-6 and TRBJ2-2; tentative D call: TRBD1 (6 bases). Trimming left V 5 bases short and J 5 bases short, with 15 bases between. This CDR3 is built from 15 residues. Germline loops: CDR1 MNHNY, CDR2 SVGAGI (reference sequence). CDR3 sequence: CASSRGSGATGELFF. CDR3 sequence (DNA): TGTGCCAGCAGTCGCGGCTCAGGGGCGACCGGGGAGCTGTTTTTT.